This T cell receptor beta chain was captured in a study of blood T cell repertoires in COVID-19 (TCRdb year 2020). Looking at the study overall: Collaborator samples came from the United States, Italy and Spain and covered acute and convalescent phases of COVID-19. HLA class I and class II types, where available, came from metadata supplied by the sample provider rather than from assay-based typing. The samples were drawn from the first 160 participants of the ongoing ImmuneRACE study and from some 1,300 subjects provided by 6 global collaborators. The prospective study material was composed of cDNA or gDNA derived from T cells, B-cell-depleted T cells, or PBMCs. Sample metadata almost always included a de-identified subject ID, COVID-19 status, age in years and sex. The repertoires were released in a freely available public database meant as a resource for research on the immune response to SARS-CoV-2. Subjects who had been exposed to COVID-19, were actively infected with it, or had recovered from it provided the deeply sampled blood TCRbeta repertoires that made up the dataset.

TCRbeta CDR3 regions were amplified from genomic DNA using the immunoSEQ Assay, a bias-controlled multiplex PCR. The authors processed their data as follows. Nucleated cell counts per sample were estimated from amplification of reference gene primers within the assay. Sequence reads were collapsed and filtered to measure the absolute abundance of every unique TCRbeta CDR3 rearrangement. For each sample, productive Simpson clonality was calculated by taking the square root of Simpson's diversity index across productive rearrangements. Imported from immuneACCESS, the table was reduced by TCRdb to in-frame sequences with V and J called. These copies leave out some clones; in studies compared against another copy, an unresolved V gene accounts for under half, and the cause of the remainder is not known. Clone size and V and J calls were adopted from that table, with D and trimming inferred from the DNA. This sample has 150,000 to 200,000 clones in its table, and 85% to 95% of those were observed once. Of the sample, approximately 0.5% falls within the top ten clones.

In the germline V gene (reference sequence), CDR1 corresponds to SGHKS and CDR2 to YYEKEE. Taken from cysteine to phenylalanine, the CDR3 has 12 residues. Just CDR3 DNA is preserved here, 36 bases in frame from base 1. V and J lose 5 bases and 3 bases, and a span of 9 bases separates them. On the study overall, not on this receptor specifically: The quantity of clinical and demographic metadata differed by source and by participant and was supplied without curation.

Points on this clone: Its cognate antigen has yet to be identified. The sample holds no much larger clone one base away, and base qualities are not on file.

Collaborating institutions collected whole blood in K2EDTA tubes following their own protocols. For TCRbeta analysis, collaborator samples were shipped as frozen whole blood, as isolated PBMCs, or as DNA extracted from either sample type. The rearranged segments are TRBV5-5 and TRBJ2-7; TRBD1 is perhaps the D gene, given 6 matching bases. The receptor's source is a man between 50 and 59 years old with acute or convalescent COVID-19. Sequenced: peripheral blood. The CDR3 reads CASSRDIYEQYF. The sequence in DNA is TGTGCCAGCAGTAGGGACATCTACGAGCAGTACTTC.